This T cell receptor beta chain was sequenced during a study of T cells expressing NK-cell markers. CDR1 is SGHVS, CDR2 FNYEAQ, per germline. The CDR3 loop spans 15 amino acids. After re-calling the 5' RACE reads, TCRdb lists one entry per CDR3 protein, DNA absent. The data include some 600,000 distinct CDR3 sequences; the top ten clones carry roughly 3.4%. This chain links TRBV7-6 with TRBJ2-7; TCRdb lists TRBD1, though no DNA is available to test this call. The sequence derives from a young man in good health. Material for sequencing was blood T cells: a sorted CD56 or NKG2C T cell subset, CD4+ or CD8+ T cells, or bulk PBMC T cells (not recorded which). This chain's CDR3 is CASSLARGETYEQYF.